The entry below gives a single T cell receptor (beta chain) sequence along with its context. The antigen it recognizes is unknown. One base away there is no much larger clone; base qualities are not given. V gives up 0 bases and J gives up 6 bases, and the segment between their germline ends measures 12 bases. CDR1 and CDR2, looked up from the germline V gene (reference sequence), are DFQATT and SNEGSKA. The CDR3 numbers 13 residues from cysteine through phenylalanine. CDR3 DNA is the only sequence kept; it has 39 bases, read in frame from the first base. These data originate in a study of T cells in Graves' hyperthyroidism and ophthalmopathy (dated by TCRdb to the late 2010s). Looking at the study overall: Peripheral blood was collected at initial diagnosis, before any treatment. To identify TCR V-J signatures that set the groups apart, the researchers used a discovery cohort of 90 to 100 patients, made up of 40 to 45 with Graves' ophthalmopathy and 55 to 65 with stable Graves' hyperthyroidism. An independent validation cohort of under 20 hyperthyroidism patients and about 15 patients who later progressed to ophthalmopathy tested prospective prediction of ophthalmopathy. For training and testing, the roughly 100 patients in the discovery cohort were randomly divided in a 7:3 ratio. The study also compared thyroid tissue and blood T-cell repertoires from about six Graves' hyperthyroidism patients. After sampling, hyperthyroidism patients received methimazole starting at 30 mg daily, and ophthalmopathy patients received high-dose intravenous methylprednisolone. According to the paper, TCR Vbeta CDR3 sequencing was carried out on over 130 peripheral blood samples, which came from around 43 ophthalmopathy, around 75 hyperthyroidism and roughly 17 progressor patients. General findings and caveats noted by the study authors: During validation, the model predicted progression to ophthalmopathy a median of approximately 7 months ahead of onset, with more than 55% sensitivity and roughly 72% specificity. Sample size was not statistically predetermined, and blinding of investigators to group allocation was not performed. Ophthalmopathy was separated from stable hyperthyroidism by a 13 V-J signature model, with over 85% sensitivity and roughly 81% specificity obtained in cross-validation and 80%/75% obtained in testing. Most expanded thyroid clonotypes (frequency above 0.001) were also found in blood, which suggests that blood repertoires may mirror thyroid immune responses.

The TCR beta CDR3 regions were amplified from the RNA transcripts. The TCR CDR3 was subjected to a first round of RT-PCR using the HTBI primer set and the Qiagen OneStep RT-PCR kit. A second multiplex PCR round built the libraries, followed by size selection and purification. Paired-end sequencing of the libraries was performed with 100 bp reads on an Illumina HiSeq2000. The original methods were these. Raw data were processed with SOAPnuke, discarding reads with adapters, uncalled bases, mean Phred below 15, or no exact constant-primer or identifier match. COPE v1.2.5 was used to merge high-quality paired reads, and clonotypes were defined as unique nucleotide sequences. MiTCR v1.1 was used to align the clonotypes against IMGT TRBV, TRBD and TRBJ reference segments. The analysis was restricted to V-J combinations with a frequency above 0.0001, which together covered just over 99% of the repertoires. The TCS score was defined as F50 (clonal expansion) divided by E x V (chaos), with BLOSUM62-based TCRdist calculated between CDR3 peptides within each V-J. Welch's t-statistics and random forest reduced roughly 540 V-J features to some 14, which were used in a naive Bayes classifier (R e1071). TCRdb reworked the public reads: Q25 trimming with fastp, MiXCR clone assembly, productive beta chains retained. For every CDR3 protein sequence, its rows merge into one entry that carries the most common genes and DNA. The V and J calls and clone size come from TCRdb's table, not from the authors' own analysis. The sample includes 500,000 to 650,000 distinct CDR3 sequences, with about 20% observed a single time. 45% to 50% of the sample lies in the top ten.

Moderately to severely active disease, a Clinical Activity Score of at least 3, a NOSPECS grade of at least 4, and a duration under 3 months were present in ophthalmopathy patients. The study excluded patients with uncontrolled infections, other autoimmune diseases, pregnancy or lactation. Diagnoses were based on clinical symptoms, serum thyroxine and TRAb, thyroid ultrasound and orbital computed tomography. PBMCs were isolated from approximately 10 ml of fresh peripheral blood by Ficoll-Paque density gradient centrifugation. Total RNA was extracted with Trizol reagent, and quality was checked on an Agilent 2100 Bioanalyzer.

The chain is made from TRBV20-1 and TRBJ2-7; the best D guess is TRBD2, with 6 bases matching. Sequenced material: blood. The receptor was isolated from a man between 35 and 55 years old with Graves' ophthalmopathy. CDR3 protein: CSARDEGRGEQYF. The DNA is TGCAGTGCTAGAGATGAGGGGCGGGGCGAGCAGTACTTC.